The clone carrying this T cell receptor beta chain has at least ten counts. Its antigen remains unidentified. With 3 bases removed from V and 3 bases from J, the gap between germline ends came to 15 bases. Germline-derived CDR1 and CDR2 are SGHTA and FQGTGA. CDR3 length: 15 residues. From RNA transcripts, TCR beta CDR3 regions were amplified. First-round RT-PCR targeting the TCR CDR3 was performed with the HTBI primer set. One entry per CDR3 protein, called by TCRdb with MiXCR from the multiplex PCR reads. The sample carries 550,000 to 700,000 distinct CDR3 sequences, 46% recorded once. This entry belongs to a study of T cells in Graves' hyperthyroidism and ophthalmopathy. Study outcomes and limitations: Median prediction lead before ophthalmopathy onset was 5 to 7 months with the model.

This chain links TRBV7-3 with TRBJ2-7; weak D call: TRBD2 (5 bases). The sample was peripheral blood or thyroid tissue (not recorded which). This TCR was recovered from an adult woman with Graves' disease, either hyperthyroidism or ophthalmopathy (not recorded which). Here the CDR3 DNA reads TGTGCCAGCAGCTTGTTCGCGGCACGGGACTACGAGCAGTACTTC. This codes for CASSLFAARDYEQYF.